This T cell receptor beta chain was identified in a study of T cells after yellow fever vaccination. Study-level information: SMART-Seq v4 Ultra Low Input handled preparation of low-cell-number fractions.

This clonotype was counted ten times or more. Its antigen remains unidentified. The study's findings and limits: At 95% to 96% for CD4 and roughly 87% for CD8, most primary-vaccination clones showed up again after the booster. There was a small share of clonotypes that showed up in both the CD4 and CD8 compartments.

The TCR cDNA carried a universal primer site and UMIs from 5'RACE template switching. TCRdb re-analysed the 5' RACE reads in MiXCR, keeping a single row per CDR3 protein. Of roughly 160,000 distinct CDR3 sequences listed, 5.5% to 7.5% are singletons. J gave up 5 bases and V 7 bases, and 10 bases lay outside the gene matches. This CDR3 has 14 residues. This rearrangement joins TRBV12-3 or TRBV12-4 to TRBJ1-1; TRBD1 aligns across 7 bases. The source is a man between 18 and 29 years old who received the YFV17D yellow fever vaccine. The sample was CD4+ T cells sorted from PBMCs, taken more than 4 days after the first yellow fever vaccination. CDR3 sequence: CASTPGQRWTEAFF. The CDR3, as DNA: TGTGCCAGCACCCCGGGACAGAGATGGACTGAAGCTTTCTTT.